The present TCR beta chain was sequenced within a study of blood T cell repertoires in COVID-19. Whole-study context: Donors in the United States, Italy and Spain gave samples during acute or convalescent COVID-19. PBMCs, B-cell-depleted T cells, or T cells provided the cDNA or gDNA that made up the material.

Participants came from some 23 US areas, aged about 18 to 100 years. Researchers sorted participants into cohorts using their self-reported clinical history. Measured with immunoSEQ multiplex PCR; TCRdb has only the in-frame clones, and not every one. The sample contains around 180,000 clones, 80% to 90% of which appear only once. CDR1 and CDR2 (germline): SEHNR, FQNEAQ (reference sequence). The CDR3 has 14 residues. V shed 8 bases and J shed 4 bases, with 15 bases lying between them. V is TRBV7-9 and J is TRBJ1-3, with D possibly being TRBD1 (5 bases). The sample consisted of PBMCs or T cells enriched from blood (not recorded which). The TCR comes from a woman in her forties with acute COVID-19. The CDR3 DNA reads as TGTGCCAGCCAGGGTCAACTGCTCGGAAACACCATATATTTT. Translation: CASQGQLLGNTIYF.